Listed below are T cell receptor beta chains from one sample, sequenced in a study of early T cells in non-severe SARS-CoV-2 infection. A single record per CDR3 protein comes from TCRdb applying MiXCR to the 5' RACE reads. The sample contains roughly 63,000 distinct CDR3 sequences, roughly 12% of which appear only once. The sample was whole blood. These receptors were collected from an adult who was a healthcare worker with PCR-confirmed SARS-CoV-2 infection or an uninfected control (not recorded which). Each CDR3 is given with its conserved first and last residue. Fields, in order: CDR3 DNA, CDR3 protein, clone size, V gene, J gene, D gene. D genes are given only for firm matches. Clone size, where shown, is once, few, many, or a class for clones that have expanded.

TGTGCCAGCAGCTCTCGACAGAGAGGGGACAATTCACCCCTCCACTTT	CASSSRQRGDNSPLHF	few	TRBV7-3	TRBJ1-6	.
TGTGCCAGCAGTTCCCCGACTAGCGGGAGAGGGGAGCAGTACTTC	CASSSPTSGRGEQYF	many	TRBV28	TRBJ2-7	TRBD2
TGCAGTGCTAGGGGCTATAGCGGCGACATTCAGTACTTC	CSARGYSGDIQYF	few	TRBV20-1	TRBJ2-4	.
TGCAGTGCTAGCCCCCGACTAGCGGGAGTCCCCTACAATGAGCAGTTCTTC	CSASPRLAGVPYNEQFF	.	TRBV20-1	TRBJ2-1	TRBD2
TGTGCCAGCAGCCTAGCCAGGCTTGCTGAAGCTTTCTTT	CASSLARLAEAFF	.	TRBV12-3/TRBV12-4	TRBJ1-1	.
TGTGCCAGCAGCTCGAGGTCCCCCACAGATACGCAGTATTTT	CASSSRSPTDTQYF	.	TRBV7-2	TRBJ2-3	.
TGTGCCAGCAGCCCGCGGGAGGGTTACTCCTACAATGAGCAGTTCTTC	CASSPREGYSYNEQFF	.	TRBV4-2	TRBJ2-1	TRBD2
TGTGCCAGCAGCTTAGGAAGGAATCAGCCCCAGCATTTT	CASSLGRNQPQHF	many	TRBV7-2	TRBJ1-5	.
TGTGCCAGCAGCCTTCTCGGACTAGCGGGAGGGAATGAGCAGTTCTTC	CASSLLGLAGGNEQFF	many	TRBV7-2	TRBJ2-1	TRBD2
TGCAGCGTTACGCAGGCTAATGAAAAACTGTTTTTT	CSVTQANEKLFF	once	TRBV29-1	TRBJ1-4	.
TGTGCCAGCAGCTCCGGTGGTGAGCAGTTCTTC	CASSSGGEQFF	many	TRBV7-3	TRBJ2-1	.
TGTGCCAGCACCCCCCCGGGGAGGGCTGAAGCTTTCTTT	CASTPPGRAEAFF	few	TRBV28	TRBJ1-1	.
TGTGCCAGCTCACCACCGGAAGGGTACGGAAACACCATATATTTT	CASSPPEGYGNTIYF	large	TRBV18	TRBJ1-3	.
TGTGCCAGCAGTTTAGGCACACTGAACACCGGGGAGCTGTTTTTT	CASSLGTLNTGELFF	.	TRBV12-3/TRBV12-4	TRBJ2-2	.
TGTGCCAGCTCACACTCTGACGGCACAGATACGCAGTATTTT	CASSHSDGTDTQYF	.	TRBV18	TRBJ2-3	.
TGTGCCTGGAGTTCGGTGAGGGACACCATATATTTT	CAWSSVRDTIYF	many	TRBV30	TRBJ1-3	.
TGTGCCAGCAGCTTAGCCGGGGATCAGCCCCAGCATTTT	CASSLAGDQPQHF	few	TRBV11-1	TRBJ1-5	.
TGTGCCTGGAGTGTACTGGGACTAGCGGTCATATTC	CAWSVLGLAVIF	many	TRBV30	TRBJ2-1	TRBD2
TGTGCCAGCCGCGGGCTAGTAGATACGCAGTATTTT	CASRGLVDTQYF	few	TRBV28	TRBJ2-3	.
TGCAGTGCCCCAACGCAGCATAAGACCCAGTACTTC	CSAPTQHKTQYF	many	TRBV20-1	TRBJ2-5	.
TGCAGCGTTTCAGGGGGCGGCGAGACCCAGTACTTC	CSVSGGGETQYF	.	TRBV29-1	TRBJ2-5	TRBD1
TGCAGCGTTGATCCCCCTAGTCGAGAGCAGTTCTTC	CSVDPPSREQFF	.	TRBV29-1	TRBJ2-1	.
TGTGCCAGCAGCTTAGGAATGAGCAATGAGCAGTTCTTC	CASSLGMSNEQFF	few	TRBV11-3	TRBJ2-1	.
TGTGCCAGCAGTGCGGACAGGGTAGTTAATCAGCCCCAGCATTTT	CASSADRVVNQPQHF	.	TRBV2	TRBJ1-5	TRBD1
TGTGCCAGCAGCTCACAGGGGTATAGCGGCTACACCTTC	CASSSQGYSGYTF	many	TRBV7-2	TRBJ1-2	TRBD1
TGTGCCAGCAGTTTCTCCGGGACGGCGAGGAATTCACCCCTCCACTTT	CASSFSGTARNSPLHF	.	TRBV28	TRBJ1-6	.
TGCAGCGTTGAAGGGGGGAGCTCCTACAATGAGCAGTTCTTC	CSVEGGSSYNEQFF	few	TRBV29-1	TRBJ2-1	.
TGTGCCAGCAGTGCTAGCGCCTTCCCGGCAGTGAACTTC	CASSASAFPAVNF	.	TRBV2	TRBJ2-7	.
TGCAGTGCTTGGGTGGGACAAGAGACCCAGTACTTC	CSAWVGQETQYF	many	TRBV20-1	TRBJ2-5	.
TGTGCCAGCAGCCAAGATGGATTGCCGGGGGAGACCCAGTACTTC	CASSQDGLPGETQYF	.	TRBV4-2	TRBJ2-5	.
TGTGCCAGCAGCTTAGGGGAGTACAATGAGCAGTTCTTC	CASSLGEYNEQFF	.	TRBV7-9	TRBJ2-1	.
TGTGCCAGCAGCCCCCGTAGCGGCCGCACAGATACGCAGTATTTT	CASSPRSGRTDTQYF	few	TRBV7-2	TRBJ2-3	.
TGTGCCAGCAGCTTAGCATCAGCCTTTGACGGCGAGCAGTACTTC	CASSLASAFDGEQYF	many	TRBV11-1	TRBJ2-7	.
TGTGCCAGCAGTACAGGGGGCGGGATCCTAGGCTACACCTTC	CASSTGGGILGYTF	few	TRBV6-5	TRBJ1-2	TRBD1
TGTGCCAGCAATACCAGGCGGACCGGGGAGCTGTTTTTT	CASNTRRTGELFF	many	TRBV12-3/TRBV12-4	TRBJ2-2	.
TGTGCCACTGGGTCCCAGGTCTACGAGCAGTACTTC	CATGSQVYEQYF	many	TRBV28	TRBJ2-7	.
TGTGCCAGCAGCTTAGAGCCGGGTTGGCAAGAGACCCAGTACTTC	CASSLEPGWQETQYF	.	TRBV7-2	TRBJ2-5	.
TGCAGTGCTAGAGGCCGAGTCTACAAGCAGTACTTC	CSARGRVYKQYF	.	TRBV20-1	TRBJ2-7	.
TGTGCCAGCAGTATTACCACAGGGGACATTCAGTACTTC	CASSITTGDIQYF	many	TRBV6-5	TRBJ2-4	TRBD1
TGCAGCCAACCGGGACTAGCGGGAGGCGAGCAGTACTTC	CSQPGLAGGEQYF	.	TRBV20-1	TRBJ2-7	TRBD2
TGTGCCAGCAGCTTGAACGCCCTCTATGGCTACACCTTC	CASSLNALYGYTF	few	TRBV7-9	TRBJ1-2	.
TGTGCCAGCAGCCAAGATAGAAAGGGACTAGCATCCCTTAATGAGCAGTTCTTC	CASSQDRKGLASLNEQFF	many	TRBV14	TRBJ2-1	TRBD2
TGTGCCAGCAGTTTATCGGCGGTATGGGGAGGACAGCCCCAGCATTTT	CASSLSAVWGGQPQHF	many	TRBV27	TRBJ1-5	.
TGTGCCAGCAGTTCAGCCGGGACAGGGAACAATGAAAAACTGTTTTTT	CASSSAGTGNNEKLFF	few	TRBV28	TRBJ1-4	TRBD1
TGTGCCAGTAGTATGGGGCCCCAACAGACCCAGTACTTC	CASSMGPQQTQYF	few	TRBV19	TRBJ2-5	.
TGCAGTGCTAGGCGGGTTGCGGGGACTAGCTACGAGCAGTACTTC	CSARRVAGTSYEQYF	few	TRBV20-1	TRBJ2-7	TRBD2
TGTGCCAGCAGTTACCGGGACAGGACGAACATTCAGTACTTC	CASSYRDRTNIQYF	few	TRBV28	TRBJ2-4	TRBD1
TGTGCCAGCAGCGTAGAAGGGGCCTACGAGCAGTACTTC	CASSVEGAYEQYF	.	TRBV9	TRBJ2-7	.
TGTGCCAGCAGTGAAACCAAGGTTTTGGTAGAGACCCAGTACTTC	CASSETKVLVETQYF	.	TRBV2	TRBJ2-5	.
TGCAGTGTTTGGACAGCGGGGTCCTACGAGCAGTACTTC	CSVWTAGSYEQYF	.	TRBV20-1	TRBJ2-7	.
TGTGCCAGCCTACAGGGAAGGGACACTGAAGCTTTCTTT	CASLQGRDTEAFF	many	TRBV18	TRBJ1-1	.
TGTGCCAGCGGGGACGGAAGCTCCTACGAGCAGTACTTC	CASGDGSSYEQYF	.	TRBV27	TRBJ2-7	.
TGTGCCAGCAGCCACAAGAAGGGTCAAGGTAGCGGGAGTGGGAATGAGCAGTTCTTC	CASSHKKGQGSGSGNEQFF	.	TRBV4-2	TRBJ2-1	TRBD2
TGTTGGGCGGTCTCCGAGCAGTACTTC	CWAVSEQYF	many	TRBV27	TRBJ2-7	.
TGTGCCAGCTCAAATGCCCAGAGACAGGGAACCTACGAGCAGTACTTC	CASSNAQRQGTYEQYF	few	TRBV12-3/TRBV12-4	TRBJ2-7	TRBD1
TGTGCCAGTAGTGCCCGGGACGAATTCACTGGGGCCAACGTCCTGACTTTC	CASSARDEFTGANVLTF	few	TRBV19	TRBJ2-6	.
TGCAGTGCTAGTCCCACGGCTAACTATGGCTACACCTTC	CSASPTANYGYTF	many	TRBV20-1	TRBJ1-2	.
TGTGCCAGCAGTGGGGGACAGGAGGCAAACACCATATATTTT	CASSGGQEANTIYF	many	TRBV6-1	TRBJ1-3	TRBD1